These T cell receptor beta chains were read from a single sample in a study of blood T cell repertoires in COVID-19. Measured with immunoSEQ multiplex PCR; TCRdb has only the in-frame clones, and not every one. Counted here are approximately 72,000 clones, more than 80% occurring once; the ten biggest clones make up under 40%. Source material: peripheral blood. The receptors here all came from a woman older than 75 with active or convalescent COVID-19. CDR3s include the opening cysteine and the closing phenylalanine or tryptophan. The D gene is left open where the match is weak. Clone size, where shown, is once, few, many, or a class for clones that have expanded.

j_call clone_size v_call d_call cdr3_aa cdr3_nt
TRBJ2-2 . TRBV7-2 . CASSLGRMTGELFF TGTGCCAGCAGCTTAGGCAGAATGACCGGGGAGCTGTTTTTT
TRBJ1-4 . TRBV28 . CASRRPNSGEKLFF TGTGCCAGCAGAAGACCAAACTCGGGTGAAAAACTGTTTTTT
TRBJ1-2 . TRBV6-1 . CASSEGLTVNNYGYTF TGTGCCAGCAGTGAAGGGTTGACAGTGAATAACTATGGCTACACCTTC
TRBJ2-1 . TRBV7-3 TRBD2 CASSFGLAGASSYNEQFF TGTGCCAGCAGCTTCGGACTAGCGGGGGCCAGCTCCTACAATGAGCAGTTCTTC
TRBJ2-1 . TRBV5-1 TRBD2 CASSFLAGANNEQFF TGCGCCAGCAGCTTTCTAGCGGGGGCCAACAATGAGCAGTTCTTC
TRBJ2-5 . TRBV6-5 TRBD1 CASSYQGQGWETQYF TGTGCCAGCAGTTACCAAGGACAGGGGTGGGAGACCCAGTACTTC
TRBJ1-4 . TRBV7-9 . CASSSPPGEKLFF TGTGCCAGCAGCTCCCCTCCGGGTGAAAAACTGTTTTTT
TRBJ1-3 . TRBV7-8 . CASSHSSPGNTIYF TGTGCCAGCAGCCACAGCTCTCCTGGAAACACCATATATTTT
TRBJ2-7 medium-sized TRBV19 TRBD1 CARDRGLYEQYF TGTGCCAGAGACAGGGGGCTGTACGAGCAGTACTTC
TRBJ1-2 . TRBV3-1/TRBV3-2 . CASSQDSGLIFYGYTF TGTGCCAGCAGCCAAGATTCGGGTCTGATCTTTTATGGCTACACCTTC
TRBJ1-2 . TRBV19 . CASDPGENFGYTF TGTGCCAGTGACCCCGGGGAGAATTTTGGCTACACCTTC
TRBJ2-3 . TRBV6-5 . CASSSTLTTDTQYF TGTGCCAGCAGTTCCACCCTTACAACAGATACGCAGTATTTT
TRBJ2-1 once TRBV7-9 TRBD2 CASSSWTSGGDGSYNEQFF TGTGCCAGCAGCTCCTGGACTAGCGGGGGGGACGGCTCCTACAATGAGCAGTTCTTC
TRBJ2-5 . TRBV21-1 . CASSKDETRQETQYF TGTGCCAGCAGCAAAGACGAGACTAGACAAGAGACCCAGTACTTC
TRBJ2-7 . TRBV7-2 TRBD1 CASSLSAGTAYEQYF TGTGCCAGCAGCCTATCGGCCGGGACAGCCTACGAGCAGTACTTC
TRBJ2-7 . TRBV6-5 TRBD2 CASGDYYEQYF TGTGCCAGCGGGGACTATTACGAGCAGTACTTC
TRBJ1-2 once TRBV4-2 TRBD1 CASSQDAGQGSLNYGYTF TGTGCCAGCAGCCAAGACGCAGGACAGGGGTCCCTTAACTATGGCTACACCTTC
TRBJ1-5 once TRBV6-2/TRBV6-3 . CASSYRAEAEDHQPQHF TGTGCCAGCAGTTATCGGGCCGAGGCGGAGGATCATCAGCCCCAGCATTTT
TRBJ1-5 . TRBV6-5 TRBD1 CASSSIRGQQPQHF TGTGCCAGCAGCTCCATCAGGGGGCAGCAGCCCCAGCATTTT
TRBJ1-2 . TRBV5-6 TRBD1 CATREGADGYTF TGTGCCACCAGAGAGGGGGCGGATGGCTACACCTTC
TRBJ1-2 . TRBV29-1 TRBD1 CSTRQGDGYTF TGCAGCACAAGACAGGGTGATGGCTACACCTTC
TRBJ1-3 once TRBV5-6 . CASSSYSGNTIYF TGTGCCAGCAGCTCTTACTCTGGAAACACCATATATTTT
TRBJ2-5 few TRBV6-2/TRBV6-3 . CASSYRIIAETQYF TGTGCCAGCAGTTACCGAATCATAGCGGAGACCCAGTACTTC
TRBJ2-7 once TRBV2 TRBD1 CASSEAWTGLNF TGTGCCAGCAGTGAAGCGTGGACAGGGCTGAACTTC
TRBJ2-7 once TRBV10-2 TRBD1 CASRSPGGSGEQYF TGCGCCAGCAGAAGCCCAGGGGGTTCGGGCGAGCAGTACTTC
TRBJ2-3 . TRBV18 TRBD2 CASLLAGTDTQYF TGTGCCAGCTTACTAGCGGGGACAGATACGCAGTATTTT
TRBJ1-1 . TRBV7-9 . CASSSGRTEAFF TGTGCCAGCAGCTCTGGGCGCACTGAAGCTTTCTTT
TRBJ1-1 . TRBV2 TRBD1 CASSVGQGGNTEAFF TGTGCCAGCAGTGTCGGGCAGGGGGGTAACACTGAAGCTTTCTTT
TRBJ1-2 few TRBV5-8 . CASSRDYYGYTF TGTGCCAGCAGCAGAGACTACTATGGCTACACCTTC
TRBJ2-3 . TRBV4-2 . CASSPEGRGTIDTQYF TGTGCCAGCAGCCCCGAGGGGCGGGGAACGATAGATACGCAGTATTTT
TRBJ1-2 . TRBV4-3 TRBD1 CASSQDPGQANYGYTF TGCGCCAGCAGCCAAGATCCGGGACAGGCTAACTATGGCTACACCTTC
TRBJ1-1 . TRBV5-4 TRBD1 CASSYGRTGVYAEAFF TGTGCCAGCAGCTACGGGCGGACAGGAGTTTACGCTGAAGCTTTCTTT
TRBJ2-2 . TRBV5-5 . CASSFRVRVTGELFF TGTGCCAGCAGCTTCAGGGTTCGGGTTACCGGGGAGCTGTTTTTT
TRBJ2-7 . TRBV7-2 TRBD1 CASSLGPGGVYEQYF TGTGCCAGCAGCTTAGGGCCAGGGGGCGTCTACGAGCAGTACTTC
TRBJ1-5 . TRBV28 TRBD1 CASSLPGQGTHPQHF TGTGCCAGCAGTTTACCAGGACAGGGCACACACCCCCAGCATTTT
TRBJ1-2 . TRBV7-9 . CASTVSAGANYGYTF TGTGCCAGCACCGTATCGGCAGGGGCCAACTATGGCTACACCTTC
TRBJ2-3 . TRBV7-2 . CASSSLGRGTDTQYF TGTGCCAGCAGCTCCTTAGGCCGGGGCACAGATACGCAGTATTTT
TRBJ2-3 . TRBV9 TRBD2 CASSTHGGADISDTQYF TGTGCCAGCAGCACGCACGGGGGGGCCGATATCTCAGATACGCAGTATTTT
TRBJ1-2 . TRBV4-3 . CASSQDPGTPYGYTF TGCGCCAGCAGCCAAGATCCCGGGACACCCTATGGCTACACCTTC
TRBJ2-7 . TRBV2 . CASRSGTASSYEQYF TGTGCCAGCAGATCCGGGACTGCCTCCTCCTACGAGCAGTACTTC
TRBJ2-1 . TRBV7-2 TRBD1 CASSPDAGQGMGQFF TGTGCCAGCAGCCCCGACGCGGGACAGGGGATGGGGCAGTTCTTC
TRBJ1-5 . TRBV9 . CASTRGPSNQPQHF TGTGCCAGTACCAGGGGCCCGAGCAATCAGCCCCAGCATTTT
TRBJ2-1 . TRBV7-6 TRBD1 CASSLRPTNRGQVEQFF TGTGCCAGCAGCCTCCGACCAACTAACAGGGGGCAGGTTGAGCAGTTCTTC
TRBJ1-4 . TRBV7-3 . CASSLNGSGEKLFF TGTGCCAGCAGCTTAAATGGCTCGGGTGAAAAACTGTTTTTT
TRBJ1-1 . TRBV30 . CAWRAGHLAAEAFF TGTGCCTGGAGAGCGGGACACCTGGCCGCTGAAGCTTTCTTT
TRBJ2-7 . TRBV2 . CASSEAGREQYF TGTGCCAGCAGTGAAGCGGGCCGCGAGCAGTACTTC
TRBJ2-1 . TRBV2 TRBD2 CASRSGLAGSGGYNEQFF TGTGCCAGCAGATCAGGACTAGCGGGGTCTGGAGGTTACAATGAGCAGTTCTTC
TRBJ1-1 . TRBV7-3 . CASSLYHGNTEAFF TGTGCCAGCAGCTTATATCACGGGAACACTGAAGCTTTCTTT
TRBJ2-7 . TRBV3-1/TRBV3-2 . CASGRGIYEQYF TGTGCCAGCGGTAGGGGGATCTACGAGCAGTACTTC
TRBJ2-5 . TRBV12-3/TRBV12-4 . CASSFSGSGTQYF TGTGCCAGCAGTTTTTCGGGGAGCGGGACCCAGTACTTC
TRBJ1-2 once TRBV29-1 . CSVETGTEGYTF TGCAGCGTTGAGACAGGAACTGAGGGCTACACCTTC
TRBJ2-3 . TRBV5-1 TRBD2 CASSLVLAGSTDTQYF TGCGCCAGCAGCTTGGTCCTAGCGGGGTCCACAGATACGCAGTATTTT
TRBJ2-7 once TRBV7-2 . CASSTRASGAGENEQYF TGTGCCAGCAGCACCCGAGCATCAGGGGCAGGGGAGAACGAGCAGTACTTC
TRBJ1-5 . TRBV19 . CASSMRGGSEPQHF TGTGCCAGTAGTATGCGCGGGGGTAGTGAGCCCCAGCATTTT